The entry below describes one T cell receptor (beta chain). Its specificity is unknown. The data were taken from a study of T cell repertoires in cytomegalovirus infection. For the study at large: The authors relied on CMV epitopes, both recently identified HLA-C-restricted and well-studied HLA-B-restricted. Matching HLA type and CMV infection were both indicated by public TCR beta signatures.

TCRdb processed the reads anew with MiXCR; each CDR3 protein has one entry. The data hold under 40,000 distinct CDR3 sequences, with 40% to 65% observed a single time. The germline V gene has CDR1 MDHEN and CDR2 SYDVKM. This CDR3 has 14 amino acids. V was clipped by 8 bases and J by 2 bases, with 13 bases between them. The sequence was collected from a human donor in good health (CMV status not recorded). Some clones in this sample may be carry-over from other donors' samples. This sequence joins TRBV28 and TRBJ1-5; D call uncertain. The starting material was CD8+ T cells from cultured PBMCs, obtained from culture after CMV antigen stimulation. The CDR3 DNA reads as TGTGCCAGCGGCAGGTCATATGGCAATCAGCCCCAGCATTTT. Protein product: CASGRSYGNQPQHF.